The rows below give T cell receptor beta chains drawn from one sample of a study of liver allograft versus peripheral blood T cells. TCRdb passed the reads through MiXCR, listing each CDR3 protein once. The table includes 6,000 to 7,000 distinct CDR3 sequences, less than 20% detected once. The source of these receptors is a human patient who had a liver transplant. A share of the T cells may be of graft donor origin. Each CDR3 is given with its conserved first and last residue. Each record gives: D gene, J gene, V gene, clone size, CDR3 DNA, CDR3 protein. D genes are given only for firm matches. Expanded clones are given a class, and other clones once, few, many or no size at all.

.,TRBJ1-6,TRBV7-9,medium-sized,TGTGCCAGCAGCTTATACGGTTCACCCCTCCACTTT,CASSLYGSPLHF
.,TRBJ1-5,TRBV10-3,.,TGTGCCATCAGTGAGTCGGGGGGACGGCCCCAGCATTTT,CAISESGGRPQHF
.,TRBJ1-4,TRBV5-1,few,TGCGCCAGCAGCTTGAGGGGCGCCAATGAAAAACTGTTTTTT,CASSLRGANEKLFF
.,TRBJ2-2,TRBV20-1,.,TGCAGTGCTAGAGGGGGGGCTGACACCGGGGAGCTGTTTTTT,CSARGGADTGELFF
TRBD2,TRBJ2-2,TRBV27,few,TGTGCCAGCAGTTCCACGGGACTAGCGGGGGGAACCGGGGAGCTGTTTTTT,CASSSTGLAGGTGELFF
.,TRBJ1-3,TRBV7-9,medium-sized,TGTGCCAGCAGCTTGCTAGGGGAAGAAAGTGGAAACACCATATATTTT,CASSLLGEESGNTIYF
.,TRBJ1-5,TRBV24-1,many,TGTGCCACCAGTGATCGGACAGTGAATCAGCCCCAGCATTTT,CATSDRTVNQPQHF
.,TRBJ1-2,TRBV19,medium-sized,TGTGCCAGTAGTACGAACCGGGACATAACTAACTATGGCTACACCTTC,CASSTNRDITNYGYTF
TRBD1,TRBJ1-6,TRBV20-1,.,TGCAGTGCTCCTTACAGGGGCTCAGTCTCCTATAATTCACCCCTCCACTTT,CSAPYRGSVSYNSPLHF
.,TRBJ1-1,TRBV9,.,TGTGCCAGCAGCGCCTACGATGGGAAAGCTTTCTTT,CASSAYDGKAFF
.,TRBJ2-7,TRBV6-1,many,TGTGCCAGCAGTGTCCCGTACGAGCAGTACTTC,CASSVPYEQYF
.,TRBJ1-3,TRBV6-1,many,TGTGCCAGCAGTGAGGGGCGGAGCTCTGGAAACACCATATATTTT,CASSEGRSSGNTIYF
.,TRBJ1-6,TRBV5-4,many,TGTGCCAGCAGCCTAGGGGTTTCACCCCTCCACTTT,CASSLGVSPLHF
.,TRBJ1-2,TRBV6-1,medium-sized,TGTGCCAGCAGTGACTCTGGGTCCTATGGCTACACCTTC,CASSDSGSYGYTF
TRBD1,TRBJ1-2,TRBV27,.,TGTGCCAGCAGTCACGACAGGGTACTTGGCTACACCTTC,CASSHDRVLGYTF
.,TRBJ2-7,TRBV11-2,.,TGTGCCAGCAGCTTAGATCGTGGCAGCTTTTACGAGCAGTACTTC,CASSLDRGSFYEQYF
TRBD1,TRBJ2-7,TRBV5-6,few,TGTGCCAGCAGCGGGACAGTCTACTCCTACGAGCAGTACTTC,CASSGTVYSYEQYF
.,TRBJ1-2,TRBV24-1,many,TGTGCCACCAGTTCTCAACGGGGTACCCCTACAGGGCTAGACCAAATCCCCTATGGCTACACCTTC,CATSSQRGTPTGLDQIPYGYTF
.,TRBJ1-1,TRBV19,many,TGTGCCAGTAGTTTCAGACAGAACACTGAAGCTTTCTTT,CASSFRQNTEAFF
TRBD2,TRBJ2-7,TRBV7-2,.,TGTGCCAGCAGCCCGGCGGGGGGAGTCTACGAGCAGTACTTC,CASSPAGGVYEQYF
.,TRBJ1-2,TRBV29-1,medium-sized,TGCAGCGTTGAAGGACGGAATGGCTACACCTTC,CSVEGRNGYTF
.,TRBJ1-3,TRBV10-3,medium-sized,TGTGCCATCAGTTCGACAGACACTGGAAACACCATATATTTT,CAISSTDTGNTIYF
.,TRBJ2-7,TRBV13,.,TGTGCCAGCAGCTTTCTGGGATACGAGCAGTACTTC,CASSFLGYEQYF
.,TRBJ1-1,TRBV6-8,many,TGTGCCAGCGTCAGAGACAGGCGCGGACACACTGAAGCTTTCTTT,CASVRDRRGHTEAFF
.,TRBJ1-4,TRBV7-9,.,TGTGCCAGCAGCGCCTATTCGGAGAAGGCTGAAAAACTGTTTTTT,CASSAYSEKAEKLFF
.,TRBJ1-4,TRBV9,few,TGTGCCAGCAGCGTAGAGGGGGCAACTAATGAAAAACTGTTTTTT,CASSVEGATNEKLFF
.,TRBJ2-3,TRBV11-2,.,TGTGCCAGCAGCTTCACAGATACGCAGTATTTT,CASSFTDTQYF
.,TRBJ1-1,TRBV12-3/TRBV12-4,.,TGTGCCAGCAGTTTAGGGGGGGTGGGTTTCAATTTTGTAGCTTTCTTT,CASSLGGVGFNFVAFF
.,TRBJ1-4,TRBV6-5,many,TGTGCCAGCAGTTACTCGGGGGGGCCTAATGAAAAACTGTTTTTT,CASSYSGGPNEKLFF
.,TRBJ1-1,TRBV6-2/TRBV6-3,many,TGTGCCAGCAGTTTATCGGGACCTGAAGCTTTCTTT,CASSLSGPEAFF
TRBD1,TRBJ2-7,TRBV30,many,TGTGCCTGGACCCTCCCCAGGGACAGGGGTCACGAGCAGTACTTC,CAWTLPRDRGHEQYF
.,TRBJ1-6,TRBV12-3/TRBV12-4,many,TGTGCCAGCCGGCCGGAGGGGAAAGGGAATTCACCCCTCCACTTT,CASRPEGKGNSPLHF
.,TRBJ1-5,TRBV27,few,TGTGCCAGCAGTTTAGCCGGGGTTGGGGTCCAGCCCCAGCATTTT,CASSLAGVGVQPQHF
TRBD2,TRBJ2-2,TRBV7-9,.,TGTGCCAGCAGCGCGGGGGGGAGGGCCGGGGAGCTGTTTTTT,CASSAGGRAGELFF
TRBD1,TRBJ1-6,TRBV12-3/TRBV12-4,few,TGTGCCAGCAGTTTAGGGGGGCTGGACAGGGACGGTTCACCCCTCCACTTT,CASSLGGLDRDGSPLHF
.,TRBJ1-1,TRBV13,medium-sized,TGTGCCAGCAGCTCCATAGCTGAGCGGGGGAACACTGAAGCTTTCTTT,CASSSIAERGNTEAFF
.,TRBJ1-2,TRBV12-3/TRBV12-4,.,TGTGCCATCGTATCGGGAGACTCCTATGGCTACACCTTC,CAIVSGDSYGYTF
.,TRBJ1-2,TRBV19,many,TGTGCCAGTAGTCCTGGGACCTCTAACTATGGCTACACCTTC,CASSPGTSNYGYTF
TRBD2,TRBJ2-7,TRBV5-6,medium-sized,TGTGCCAGCAGCCCCACTAGCGGGGTTATCTACGAGCAGTACTTC,CASSPTSGVIYEQYF
TRBD1,TRBJ1-1,TRBV29-1,medium-sized,TGCAGCGTTCACCGGTGGGACAGCGATGACACTGAAGCTTTCTTT,CSVHRWDSDDTEAFF
TRBD2,TRBJ2-7,TRBV9,.,TGTGCCAGCAGCGTAGGGAGCGGGGGGGCATACGAGCAGTACTTC,CASSVGSGGAYEQYF
.,TRBJ1-1,TRBV2,.,TGTGCCAGCAGTACAGGGAGGTTGGGACCGGGCACTGAAGCTTTCTTT,CASSTGRLGPGTEAFF
TRBD1,TRBJ2-1,TRBV5-6,.,TGTGCCAGCAGCTTGGGGGGCCTGACAGGGTTGGGCTACAATGAGCAGTTCTTC,CASSLGGLTGLGYNEQFF
TRBD1,TRBJ1-4,TRBV27,medium-sized,TGTGCCAGCAGTCCGGGACAGAAGGCAGAAAAACTGTTTTTT,CASSPGQKAEKLFF
.,TRBJ1-2,TRBV5-6,.,TGTGCCAGCAGCTTGCAACAGATATTAAACTATGGCTACACCTTC,CASSLQQILNYGYTF
.,TRBJ2-3,TRBV7-9,.,TGTGCCAGCAGCTTCCGGATTGGCACAGATACGCAGTATTTT,CASSFRIGTDTQYF
TRBD1,TRBJ1-1,TRBV19,many,TGTGCCAGTAGTATCAGGGACAGGGGTGCTGAAGCTTTCTTT,CASSIRDRGAEAFF
TRBD1,TRBJ1-1,TRBV5-5,many,TGTGCCAGCAGCCGAGACAGGGGTTGGGTCACTGAAGCTTTCTTT,CASSRDRGWVTEAFF
.,TRBJ1-2,TRBV5-4,.,TGTGCCAGCAGCTCTTACACAGGGCAAGGCTACACCTTC,CASSSYTGQGYTF
.,TRBJ1-2,TRBV6-1,medium-sized,TGTGCCAGCAGTGAGGGGCCAGACCCCTATGGCTACACCTTC,CASSEGPDPYGYTF
.,TRBJ2-7,TRBV20-1,.,TGCAGTGCTAGAGATGGGAAGGAATACGAGCAGTACTTC,CSARDGKEYEQYF
TRBD1,TRBJ1-1,TRBV12-3/TRBV12-4,many,TGTGCCAGCAGTCAAAACTCACCTGGGACAGGGGGAGCTTTCTTT,CASSQNSPGTGGAFF
.,TRBJ1-1,TRBV19,.,TGTGCCTCCTACCCTCCACAGGCGACGAACTCTGAAGCTTTCTTT,CASYPPQATNSEAFF